The sequence of this T cell receptor (beta chain) was determined in a study of CD8+CD57+ T cells in acquired aplastic anemia (dated by TCRdb to 2017 to 2018). As for the study more broadly: On average, sorted CD4+ and CD8+ cells yielded 3 to 4 ug of extracted DNA, with a range of roughly 0.18 to 27.4 ug. CD8+CD57+ expansion was defined as a frequency above the mean frequency observed in healthy subjects. The full study reports these points: Approximately 31 CD8+ CDR3 sequences were found in both patients and controls but appeared to be highly expressed in patients and within the immunodominant clones of the patients. Between patients and healthy controls, no significant difference in CD8+ Simpson's diversity was found (P=0.060).

Genomic DNA served as template for TCR beta VDJ combination and CDR3 sequence profiling. An Illumina HiSeq 2000 was used for TCR repertoire sequencing. The authors' pipeline ran thus. TRBV/TRBJ rearrangement plots, CDR3 size and DJ length profiles, and Simpson's diversity index were used to evaluate the repertoires. The most abundant DNA sequence in the deep sequencing data was defined as the immunodominant clone. CDR3 amino acid sequences were checked for sharing across subjects and were also compared against the VDJdb database and published repertoires. In-frame beta chains were kept once TCRdb had trimmed the public reads at Q25 with fastp and called clones with MiXCR. Duplicate CDR3 protein sequences are folded into a single record with the most common DNA and genes. It is TCRdb's table, rather than the study itself, that gives the V and J calls and clone size. The sample has around 200,000 distinct CDR3 sequences on record, roughly 50% of them singletons. The ten largest make up 10% to 15% of the sample.

Expansion of CD8+CD57+ cells had been shown by flow cytometry in the patients chosen for sequencing. All patients had severe acquired aplastic anemia diagnosed by International Study of Aplastic Anemia and Agranulocytosis and Camitta criteria. No patient had received any therapy when blood was sampled. In this study, sorted CD4+ and CD8+ T cells from the blood of healthy subjects and of severe aplastic anemia patients had their TCR repertoires deep-sequenced. Patients were enrolled in the USA under clinicaltrials.gov protocols 00001620, 01623167, 00001397, 00071045, 00081523 and 00961064. Ficoll-Paque density gradient centrifugation was used to isolate peripheral blood mononuclear cells. Before DNA extraction, CD4+ and CD8+ T cells were sorted with FACS or magnetic beads. Relative to germline, V is missing 0 bases and J is missing 10 bases, with 5 bases of the junction outside any gene match. CDR1 ENHRY and CDR2 SYGVKD were looked up in the germline V gene. Taken from cysteine to phenylalanine, the CDR3 has 15 residues. The only DNA kept is the CDR3, 45 bases in frame from the first base.

Worth noting for this clonotype: The antigen this receptor binds is unknown. Base qualities are missing; no much larger clone stands one base away.

The TCR comes from a human donor with aplastic anemia. Sequencing was performed on sorted CD4+, CD8+, or CD8+CD57+ T cells (not recorded which) from PBMCs. This sequence uses TRBV10-3 and TRBJ2-1, with 11 bases aligning to TRBD2. The nucleotides read TGTGCCATCAGTGAGTCTAGCGGGGGGGCCTGGGAGCAGTTCTTC. This is translated as CAISESSGGAWEQFF.